The rows below give T cell receptor beta chains drawn from one sample of a study of T cells in Graves' hyperthyroidism and ophthalmopathy. TCRdb re-derived calls from the multiplex PCR reads in MiXCR, one entry per CDR3 protein. The sample shows about 570,000 distinct CDR3 sequences, 35% to 55% of them seen only once. Sequencing input: peripheral blood or thyroid tissue (not recorded which). The origin of the receptors is an adult woman with Graves' disease, either hyperthyroidism or ophthalmopathy (not recorded which). Each CDR3 is given with its conserved first and last residue. Fields, in order: V gene, CDR3 protein.

v_gene: TRBV30; CDR3aa: CAWSFGQGYGYTF
v_gene: TRBV5-1; CDR3aa: CASSLAGVGILTEAFF
v_gene: TRBV6-5; CDR3aa: CASRGIWDSPLHF
v_gene: TRBV20-1; CDR3aa: CSARAGRGNQPQHF
v_gene: TRBV9; CDR3aa: CASSWEGRGEAFF
v_gene: TRBV10-3; CDR3aa: CAISESNGDSSSGNTIYF
v_gene: TRBV15; CDR3aa: CATSRDHGTGLLPNTEAFF
v_gene: TRBV10-1; CDR3aa: CASSVPGTGELFF
v_gene: TRBV7-9; CDR3aa: CASSFTGGRSGELFF
v_gene: TRBV10-3; CDR3aa: CAISDLAGLSSYGYTF
v_gene: TRBV15; CDR3aa: CATSRTTGGRETQYF
v_gene: TRBV12-3/TRBV12-4; CDR3aa: CASSLVQGNLRQTQYF
v_gene: TRBV15; CDR3aa: CAISLDRPPYEQYF
v_gene: TRBV19; CDR3aa: CASSIGPTGDYGYTF
v_gene: TRBV29-1; CDR3aa: CSVSAGPYYEQYF
v_gene: TRBV10-2; CDR3aa: CASSDRVEDTEAFF
v_gene: TRBV30; CDR3aa: CAWNGLTYEQYF
v_gene: TRBV9; CDR3aa: CASSPSRGTGKSSYNSPLHF
v_gene: TRBV29-1; CDR3aa: CSVGPLGGYTF
v_gene: TRBV5-1; CDR3aa: CASSLGASPLHF
v_gene: TRBV11-2; CDR3aa: CASSLTPQRETQYF
v_gene: TRBV10-3; CDR3aa: CAISALAAYGYTIYF
v_gene: TRBV2; CDR3aa: CASTPGTGEETQYF
v_gene: TRBV7-2; CDR3aa: CASSLVRGGYEQYF
v_gene: TRBV7-3; CDR3aa: CASSLARAGEALF
v_gene: TRBV12-3/TRBV12-4; CDR3aa: CASGGGRNNQPQHF
v_gene: TRBV20-1; CDR3aa: CSALGTGWGEETQYF
v_gene: TRBV9; CDR3aa: CASSVEYGETNYGYTF
v_gene: TRBV7-3; CDR3aa: CASSLTNANPFPFF
v_gene: TRBV20-1; CDR3aa: CSARPPETGGYEQYF
v_gene: TRBV10-3; CDR3aa: CAIKVSGSNTEAFF
v_gene: TRBV14; CDR3aa: CASSIYLCSVEARAETQYF
v_gene: TRBV29-1; CDR3aa: CGGEAANTGELFF
v_gene: TRBV6-6; CDR3aa: CASSYYGGTDTQYF
v_gene: TRBV7-3; CDR3aa: CASSPTPDQPQHF
v_gene: TRBV10-3; CDR3aa: CAIESRENTEAFF
v_gene: TRBV19; CDR3aa: CASSLLGGGYQETQYF
v_gene: TRBV20-1; CDR3aa: CSAPRQGRETQYF
v_gene: TRBV28; CDR3aa: CAVGALKTEAFF
v_gene: TRBV10-3; CDR3aa: CAISEASTGVRRLDF
v_gene: TRBV20-1; CDR3aa: CSASSAEVDYNEQFF
v_gene: TRBV5-8; CDR3aa: CASSQLAGGPYEQYF